This T cell receptor beta chain was identified in a study of cytomegalovirus exposure and HLA in healthy donors. V lost 1 base, J lost 7 bases, and 4 bases stayed unmatched. This CDR3 is built from 15 residues. CDR1 MNHEY and CDR2 SMNVEV come from the germline V gene (reference sequence). 13 Jbeta primers and 60 Vbeta primers were used for the PCR. TCRdb keeps only in-frame clones here, not all; method: immunoSEQ multiplex PCR. The sample holds around 30,000 clones, about three fifths seen once. The V and J genes are TRBV27 and TRBJ2-1, with 10 bases that match TRBD1. The receptor was isolated from a male donor in good health and CMV-seropositive. Sequenced sample: PBMCs. CDR3 region: CASSLLGTGVNEQFF. The CDR3 DNA reads as TGTGCCAGCAGTTTATTGGGGACAGGGGTTAATGAGCAGTTCTTC.